This passage covers 16 T cell receptor beta chains from one sample sequenced in a study of tumor-infiltrating lymphocytes in primary liver carcinoma. Scientists recovered RNA and DNA together from roughly 18-30 mg of unsorted bulk tissue. Making TCR beta cDNA involved roughly 0.55 ug total RNA and a constant-region primer. Amplification in three nested multiplex PCR rounds with slightly modified ARM-PCR gave rise to TCR beta libraries. The two initial PCR rounds, approximately 10 cycles each, used TRBV1-TRBV30 forward and C-beta reverse primers. Via MiXCR, TCRdb re-called the multiplex PCR reads, giving one row per CDR3 protein. The sample shows around 190,000 distinct CDR3 sequences, around four fifths of them seen only once. Sequenced input: tumor tissue from primary liver carcinoma. These receptors originate from a man aged 40-55 years with primary liver carcinoma and hepatitis B virus infection.

Comment on this clonotype: The final CDR3 position lacks the conserved phenylalanine or tryptophan, pointing to a likely read error. The chain links TRBV6-1 to TRBJ1-2; D is possibly TRBD1 (5 bases). This CDR3 has 19 amino acids. Germline lookup yields CDR1 MNHNS and CDR2 SASEGT. Trimming left V 10 bases short and J 0 bases short, with 30 bases between. The CDR3: CANTLYFTGQGQTNYGYTL. The CDR3, as DNA: TGTGCCAACACCTTATACTTTACTGGACAAGGGCAGACTAACTATGGCTACACCCTC.

V gene TRBV7-9 combines with J gene TRBJ2-7; unclear D gene. CDR3 length: 14 residues. Germline-derived CDR1 and CDR2 are SEHNR and FQNEAQ (reference sequence). CDR3 loop: CASSTTGPPYEQYV. The CDR3 DNA reads TGTGCTAGCAGCACTACGGGCCCCCCTTACGAGCAGTACGTC.

In the case of this clonotype: This may come from a read error, since a much larger clone is one base off. J is TRBJ1-4 and V is TRBV28; D gene unclear. The V gene lost 6 bases and the J gene lost 8 bases, with 10 bases spanning the gap. CDR1 MDHEN and CDR2 SYDVKM come from the germline V gene. The CDR3 runs 12 residues. CDR3 bases: TGTGCCAGCAGCCCACCCAGGGAAAAACTGTTTTTT. It specifies CASSPPREKLFF.

The count of this clonotype is one. With a much larger clone just one base away, this may be a read error. The CDR3 nucleotides are TGCGCCAGCAGCCAAGTAACAGCCCTCTACAGTGAGCAGTTGTTC. This encodes CASSQVTALYSEQLF. This chain joins TRBV4-3 and TRBJ2-1, with D unresolved. Germline assignment: CDR1 LGHNA and CDR2 YSLEER. The CDR3 has 15 amino acids.

The CDR3 spells CANYLNANEQFF. CDR3 nucleotides: TGTGCCAACTACTTAAATGCCAATGAGCAGTTCTTC. The V call is TRBV11-2, the J call TRBJ2-1; D is ambiguous. This CDR3 has 12 residues. V gave up 10 bases and J gave up 6 bases, with 13 bases separating them. Germline V gene lookup returns CDR1 SGHAT and CDR2 FQNNGV. Combining the CDR3 with reference TRBV11-2 and TRBJ2-1 gives the whole variable domain EAGVAQSPRYKIIEKRQSVAFWCNPISGHATLYWYQQILGQGPKLLIQFQNNGVVDDSQLPKDRFSAERLKGVDSTLKIQPAKLEDSAVYLCANYLNANEQFFGPGTRLTVL.

Concerning this clonotype itself: Because it lacks the conserved phenylalanine or tryptophan at the end, this CDR3 is likely a read error. The gene calls are TRBV10-3 and TRBJ2-1; TRBD2 might be the D (5 bases). CDR3 length: 14 amino acids. CDR1 ENHRY and CDR2 SYGVKD come from the germline V gene. With 7 bases removed from V and 9 bases from J, the gap between germline ends came to 19 bases. This chain's CDR3 is CAIKEARGSIEQFI. The CDR3 coding sequence is TGTGCCATCAAAGAGGCTAGAGGGAGTATTGAGCAGTTCATC.

This clonotype appeared a single time. No conserved phenylalanine or tryptophan ends this CDR3, so it is likely a read error. The rearrangement joins TRBV29-1 to TRBJ2-1; 9 bases match TRBD1. Germline V CDR1 and CDR2: SQVTM, ANQGSEA. V dropped 7 bases and J dropped 6; count of bases not matched to a gene: 10. This CDR3 spans 14 amino acids. The CDR3 DNA is TGCAGCGGAACGCGGACAGGGGACTGCAATGAGCAGTTCTTA. It yields the protein CSGTRTGDCNEQFL.

In this sample, this clonotype turned up once. The missing conserved phenylalanine or tryptophan at the end of this CDR3 makes a read error likely. The chain couples TRBV11-2 to TRBJ2-7, with a tentative D call TRBD1 (5 bases). This CDR3 has 14 amino acids. V gave up 4 bases and J gave up 7 bases, with 17 bases separating them. CDR1 is SGHAT and CDR2 is FQNNGV in the germline V gene. CDR3 nucleotide sequence: TGTGCCAGCAGCTCTAACAGGAACTCCTGGGAGCAGTACTTA. It specifies CASSSNRNSWEQYL.

With respect to this clonotype: One end of the junction does not line up with germline, which may come from a read error. The V and J genes are TRBV7-9 and TRBJ2-3; weak D call: TRBD2 (6 bases). The CDR3 is 16 residues long. Germline-derived CDR1 and CDR2 are SEHNR and FQNEAQ (reference sequence). CDR3: CTSSSKPGLNTDKQYF. CDR3 DNA: TGTACCAGCAGCTCCAAACCGGGACTCAACACAGATAAGCAGTATTTT.

The sample holds one count of this clonotype. A read error is possible here, since a much larger clone lies one base away. The missing conserved phenylalanine or tryptophan at the end of this CDR3 makes a read error likely. The genes are TRBV28 and TRBJ1-4; 11 positions match TRBD1. Unmatched junction bases numbered 3, after V lost 5 bases and J lost 4 bases. The CDR3 length is 15 residues. Germline V gene data show CDR1 as MDHEN and CDR2 as SYDVKM. For the CDR3, the DNA is TGTGCCAGCAGTAGAGGGACAGGGGGTAATGAAAAACTGTTTTCT. The encoded protein is CASSRGTGGNEKLFS.

Remarks on this clonotype: The CDR3 carries no conserved terminal phenylalanine or tryptophan, so it likely arises from a read error. The limits of the CDR3 on the DNA are not certain, so only TCRdb's listed CDR3 is given. The chain employs TRBV28 and TRBJ2-7; the listed D gene, TRBD1, was not tested against the DNA. The CDR3 contains 13 residues when both ends are counted. Germline V gene lookup returns CDR1 MDHEN and CDR2 SYDVKM. The chain's CDR3 is CASSPGQDYEEYI.

Comments on this clonotype: The junction differs from germline at one of its ends, possibly a read error. This chain uses TRBV29-1 with TRBJ2-3, with 7 bases that match TRBD1. This CDR3 has 12 amino acids. The germline gives CDR1 SQVTM, CDR2 ANQGSEA. The CDR3: CSVYRGTYTQYF. The DNA of the CDR3 is TGCAGCGTATACAGGGGCACATATACGCAGTATTTT.

The rearrangement links TRBV12-3 or TRBV12-4 to TRBJ1-2, with D unclear. V was pared by 7 bases and J by 0 bases, with 12 bases between. The CDR3 runs to 14 residues. The CDR3 spells CASIPSGTNYGYTF. In DNA, the CDR3 is TGTGCCAGCATCCCTTCGGGGACTAACTATGGCTACACCTTC.

This clonotype has a single count. A much larger clonotype is one base distant, so this may be a read error. The chain combines TRBV7-9 with TRBJ2-7; the D is unclear. From germline, CDR1 is SEHNR and CDR2 FQNEAQ (reference sequence). The CDR3 spans 14 residues. V dropped 3 bases and J dropped 6 bases, with 15 bases sitting between them. As DNA, the CDR3 is TGTGCCAGCAGCTTGGGATCCACCAATACCGAGCAGTACTTC. It encodes CASSLGSTNTEQYF.

Comments on this clonotype: Just one base apart from a much larger clone, this may be a read error. Without the conserved terminal phenylalanine or tryptophan, this CDR3 likely stems from a read error. The chain has TRBV5-1 and TRBJ1-2; TRBD1 matches 9 bases. The CDR3 is 13 residues long. CDR1 is SGHRS and CDR2 is YFSETQ in the germline V gene. J was trimmed by 8 bases and V by 4 bases; bases with no gene match: 6. The CDR3 region is CASSTGTGYGYTL. The CDR3 region has the DNA TGCGCCAGCAGCACAGGGACAGGGTACGGCTACACCTTA.

Details on this clonotype: The CDR3 carries no conserved terminal phenylalanine or tryptophan, so it likely arises from a read error. The rearrangement uses TRBV10-3 and TRBJ2-5, with D maybe TRBD1 (5 bases). The CDR3 spans 14 residues. CDR1 and CDR2 (germline): ENHRY, SYGVKD. Trimming stripped 5 bases from V and 1 base from J, with 11 bases between. The CDR3 here is CAISQTVPQETQYV. In nucleotides, the CDR3 is TGTGCCATCAGTCAGACAGTCCCCCAAGAGACCCAGTACGTC.